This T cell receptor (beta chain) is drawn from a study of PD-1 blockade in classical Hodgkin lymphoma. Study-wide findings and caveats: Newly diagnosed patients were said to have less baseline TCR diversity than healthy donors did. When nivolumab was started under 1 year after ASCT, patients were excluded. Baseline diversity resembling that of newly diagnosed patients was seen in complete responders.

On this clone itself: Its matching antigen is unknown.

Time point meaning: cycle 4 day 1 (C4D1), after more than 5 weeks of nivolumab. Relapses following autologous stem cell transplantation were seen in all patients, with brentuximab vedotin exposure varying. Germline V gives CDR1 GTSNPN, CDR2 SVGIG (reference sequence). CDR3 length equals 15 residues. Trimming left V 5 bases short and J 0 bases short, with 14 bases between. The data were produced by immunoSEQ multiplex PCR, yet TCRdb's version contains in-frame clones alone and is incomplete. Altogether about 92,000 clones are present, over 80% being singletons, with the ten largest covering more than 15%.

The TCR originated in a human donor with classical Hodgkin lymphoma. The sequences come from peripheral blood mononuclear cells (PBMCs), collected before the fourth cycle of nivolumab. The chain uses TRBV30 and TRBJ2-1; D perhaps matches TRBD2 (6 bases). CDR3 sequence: CAWSRLESSYNEQFF. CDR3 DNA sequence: TGTGCCTGGTCCAGACTAGAGAGCTCCTACAATGAGCAGTTCTTC.